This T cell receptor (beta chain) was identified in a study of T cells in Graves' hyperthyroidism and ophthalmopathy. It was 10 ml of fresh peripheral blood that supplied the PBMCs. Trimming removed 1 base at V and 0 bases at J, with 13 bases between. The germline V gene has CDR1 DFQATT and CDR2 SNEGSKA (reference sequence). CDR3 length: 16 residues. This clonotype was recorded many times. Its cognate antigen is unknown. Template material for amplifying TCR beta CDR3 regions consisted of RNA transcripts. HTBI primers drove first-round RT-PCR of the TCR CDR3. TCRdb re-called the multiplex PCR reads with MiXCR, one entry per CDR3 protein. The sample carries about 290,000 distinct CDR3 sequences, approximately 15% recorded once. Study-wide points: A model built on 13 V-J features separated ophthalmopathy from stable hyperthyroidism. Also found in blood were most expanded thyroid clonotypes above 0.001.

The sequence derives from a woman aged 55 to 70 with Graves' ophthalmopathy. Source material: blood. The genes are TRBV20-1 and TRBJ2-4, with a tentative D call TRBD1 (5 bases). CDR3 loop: CSARGGRKLAKNIQYF. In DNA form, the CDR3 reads TGCAGTGCTAGAGGGGGCAGGAAGCTAGCCAAAAACATTCAGTACTTC.